The clone carrying this T cell receptor (beta chain) was detected ten times or more. This sample was included in a study of CD8+CD57+ T cells in acquired aplastic anemia. Germline lookup yields CDR1 SGHTS and CDR2 YDEGEE. The CDR3 is 14 amino acids. The germline V and J ends were trimmed by 1 base and 6 bases, with 13 bases remaining between them. According to the study, genomic DNA was the template for TCR beta VDJ and CDR3 profiling. Via MiXCR, TCRdb re-called the reads, giving one row per CDR3 protein. The sample comprises 350,000 to 450,000 distinct CDR3 sequences, under 80% of which are singletons, and 3% to 4.5% rests with the top ten.

The TCR comes from a human donor in good health, serving as a control. The V and J genes are TRBV5-8 and TRBJ1-2, with D uncertain. Sequencing used sorted CD4+, CD8+, or CD8+CD57+ T cells (not recorded which) from PBMCs. CDR3 nucleotide sequence: TGTGCCAGCAGCTTGTCTCCCCAAGTCGATGGCTACACCTTC. It is translated as CASSLSPQVDGYTF.